Listed below are T cell receptor beta chains from one sample, sequenced in a study of T cell repertoires in cytomegalovirus infection. No antigen is known for these receptors. TCRdb independently ran MiXCR on the reads; one entry per CDR3 protein. The repertoire has some 920,000 distinct CDR3 sequences, roughly 30% of them found once; the top ten carry roughly 12%. The sequencing here drew on cultured CD8+ T cells from PBMCs, taken from culture after CMV antigen stimulation. The receptor set was obtained from a human donor in good health (CMV status not recorded). Some clones in this sample may be carry-over from other donors' samples. Both conserved end residues are part of each CDR3. A D gene is named only where the DNA matches it firmly. Part of the rows lack a size; the others show once, few, many or a class for expanded clones.

j_gene	abundance	v_gene	d_gene	CDR3aa	CDR3nt
TRBJ2-1	-	TRBV7-9	-	CASSLGAASYNEQFF	TGTGCCAGCAGCTTAGGAGCGGCGTCCTACAATGAGCAGTTCTTC
TRBJ1-5	few	TRBV13	-	CASSLGRGREGNQPQHF	TGTGCCAGCAGCTTAGGGCGAGGCAGGGAAGGCAATCAGCCCCAGCATTTT
TRBJ1-4	-	TRBV7-9	-	CASSAFATNEKLFF	TGTGCCAGCAGCGCGTTTGCGACTAATGAAAAACTGTTTTTT
TRBJ2-7	many	TRBV7-6	TRBD1	CASSSSGQGRGEQYF	TGTGCCAGCAGCTCCTCGGGACAGGGAAGAGGGGAGCAGTACTTC
TRBJ2-3	many	TRBV12-3/TRBV12-4	-	CASNEGRTDTQYF	TGTGCCAGCAATGAGGGTAGAACAGATACGCAGTATTTT
TRBJ2-2	few	TRBV7-9	-	CASSAPTGLFGTGELFF	TGTGCCAGCAGCGCGCCCACAGGGTTGTTCGGCACCGGGGAGCTGTTTTTT
TRBJ2-2	-	TRBV24-1	-	CATSPAGTGELFF	TGTGCCACCAGTCCAGCCGGCACCGGGGAGCTGTTTTTT
TRBJ2-1	few	TRBV19	-	CASSITGRGYNEQFF	TGTGCCAGTAGTATAACGGGGAGAGGGTACAATGAGCAGTTCTTC
TRBJ2-3	many	TRBV7-8	-	CASSSWGRTSTDTQYF	TGTGCCAGCAGCTCTTGGGGGAGAACTAGCACAGATACGCAGTATTTT
TRBJ2-5	once	TRBV6-2/TRBV6-3	-	CASSLPDRAETQYF	TGTGCCAGCAGTCTCCCGGACCGGGCGGAGACCCAGTACTTC
TRBJ2-1	many	TRBV7-6	TRBD2	CASSLRASGGPRDEQFF	TGTGCCAGCAGCTTAAGGGCTAGCGGGGGGCCAAGGGATGAGCAGTTCTTC
TRBJ2-5	-	TRBV12-3/TRBV12-4	TRBD2	CASSLLGGVDQETQYF	TGTGCCAGCAGTTTACTTGGGGGGGTAGACCAAGAGACCCAGTACTTC
TRBJ1-1	-	TRBV12-3/TRBV12-4	-	CASSPGEDLTEAFF	TGTGCCAGCAGTCCCGGTGAGGATTTGACTGAAGCTTTCTTT
TRBJ1-3	few	TRBV27	-	CASSPGGGAGNTIYF	TGTGCCAGCAGTCCAGGCGGAGGCGCTGGAAACACCATATATTTT
TRBJ2-5	many	TRBV7-8	TRBD2	CASSLWGGNQETQYF	TGTGCCAGCAGCTTATGGGGAGGGAACCAAGAGACCCAGTACTTC
TRBJ2-3	few	TRBV4-1	TRBD2	CASSQDPGGLAGTDTQYF	TGCGCCAGCAGCCAAGACCCAGGCGGACTAGCGGGGACAGATACGCAGTATTTT
TRBJ1-1	-	TRBV29-1	-	CSVEDAREGRDTEAFF	TGCAGCGTTGAAGACGCACGGGAGGGTAGGGACACTGAAGCTTTCTTT
TRBJ2-1	few	TRBV28	TRBD2	CASSHLAGVSYNEQFF	TGTGCCAGCAGTCACTTAGCGGGGGTGTCCTACAATGAGCAGTTCTTC
TRBJ1-6	-	TRBV6-5	TRBD1	CASSASDRGQHSPLHF	TGTGCCAGCAGCGCTTCGGACAGGGGGCAACATTCACCCCTCCACTTT
TRBJ2-5	-	TRBV4-1	TRBD1	CASSQDQDRGPRETQYF	TGCGCCAGCAGCCAAGATCAGGACAGGGGACCCCGGGAGACCCAGTACTTC
TRBJ1-6	-	TRBV5-6	TRBD1	CASSLEVPRTGTGEGPLHF	TGTGCCAGCAGCTTGGAGGTACCCCGGACCGGGACAGGGGAAGGACCCCTCCACTTT
TRBJ2-1	-	TRBV4-1	TRBD2	CASSQDLRLAGAYNEQFF	TGCGCCAGCAGCCAAGACTTACGACTAGCGGGGGCATACAATGAGCAGTTCTTC
TRBJ1-2	-	TRBV5-4	-	CASSPEGDTYGYTF	TGTGCCAGCAGCCCGGAGGGGGACACCTATGGCTACACCTTC
TRBJ2-3	-	TRBV12-3/TRBV12-4	TRBD1	CASSRTGGLGDTQYF	TGTGCCAGCAGCCGGACAGGGGGCTTAGGAGATACGCAGTATTTT
TRBJ1-1	-	TRBV19	TRBD1	CASSIHPGQGMNTEAFF	TGTGCCAGTAGTATACACCCGGGACAGGGGATGAACACTGAAGCTTTCTTT
TRBJ2-3	-	TRBV19	TRBD2	CASTPSGGVADTQYF	TGTGCCAGTACTCCTAGCGGGGGAGTTGCAGATACGCAGTATTTT
TRBJ2-6	many	TRBV7-9	TRBD1	CASSLRTGRSGANVLTF	TGTGCCAGCAGCTTGAGGACAGGCCGCTCTGGGGCCAACGTCCTGACTTTC
TRBJ2-7	-	TRBV6-6	TRBD2	CASRRLGGTRYEQYF	TGTGCCAGCAGACGTCTCGGGGGGACCAGATACGAGCAGTACTTC
TRBJ1-2	-	TRBV19	-	CASSNINYGYTF	TGTGCCAGTAGTAATATCAACTATGGCTACACCTTC